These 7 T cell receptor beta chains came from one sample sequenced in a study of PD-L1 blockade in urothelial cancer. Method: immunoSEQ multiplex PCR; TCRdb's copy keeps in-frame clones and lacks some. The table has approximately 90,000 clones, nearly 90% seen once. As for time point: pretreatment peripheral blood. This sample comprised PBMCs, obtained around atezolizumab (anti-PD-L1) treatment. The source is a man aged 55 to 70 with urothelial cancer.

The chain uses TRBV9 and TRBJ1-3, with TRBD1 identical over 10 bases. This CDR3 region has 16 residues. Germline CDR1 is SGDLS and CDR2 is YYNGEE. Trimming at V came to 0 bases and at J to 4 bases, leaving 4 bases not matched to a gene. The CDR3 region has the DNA TGTGCCAGCAGCGTAGGGGGACAGGGGACCGGAAACACCATATATTTT. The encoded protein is CASSVGGQGTGNTIYF.

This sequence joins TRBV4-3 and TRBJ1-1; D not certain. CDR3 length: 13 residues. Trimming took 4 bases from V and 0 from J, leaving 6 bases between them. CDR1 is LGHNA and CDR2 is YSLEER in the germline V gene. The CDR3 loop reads CASSLSMNTEAFF. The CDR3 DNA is TGCGCCAGCAGCCTAAGCATGAACACTGAAGCTTTCTTT.

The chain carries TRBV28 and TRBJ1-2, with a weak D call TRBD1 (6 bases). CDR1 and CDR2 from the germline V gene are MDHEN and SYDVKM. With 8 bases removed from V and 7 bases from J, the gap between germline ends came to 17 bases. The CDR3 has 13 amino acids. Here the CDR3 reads CASRVTKGGGYTF. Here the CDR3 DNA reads TGTGCCAGCCGCGTAACTAAAGGGGGTGGCTACACCTTC.

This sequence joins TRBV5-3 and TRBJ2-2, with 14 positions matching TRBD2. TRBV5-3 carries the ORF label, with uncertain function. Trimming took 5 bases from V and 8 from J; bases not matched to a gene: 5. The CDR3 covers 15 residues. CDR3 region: CARRGLAGVSGELFF. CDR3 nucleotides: TGTGCCAGAAGGGGACTAGCGGGAGTTTCTGGGGAGCTGTTTTTT.

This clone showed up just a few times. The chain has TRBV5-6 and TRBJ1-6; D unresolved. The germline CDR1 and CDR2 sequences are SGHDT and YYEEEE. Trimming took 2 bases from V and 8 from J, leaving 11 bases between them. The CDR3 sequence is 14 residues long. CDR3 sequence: CASSFLDWDSPLHF. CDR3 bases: TGTGCCAGCAGCTTCCTTGACTGGGATTCACCCCTCCACTTT.

CDR3 DNA sequence: TGCGCCAGCAGCCAAAGAGCAGGGGAGGGTGAAAAACTGTTTTTT. Translated, it gives CASSQRAGEGEKLFF. The chain recombines TRBV4-3 with TRBJ1-4, with TRBD1 as a possible D gene (6 bases). Germline V gene sequence: CDR1 LGHNA, CDR2 YSLEER. Trimming left V 2 bases short and J 7 bases short, with 14 bases between. CDR3 length: 15 residues.

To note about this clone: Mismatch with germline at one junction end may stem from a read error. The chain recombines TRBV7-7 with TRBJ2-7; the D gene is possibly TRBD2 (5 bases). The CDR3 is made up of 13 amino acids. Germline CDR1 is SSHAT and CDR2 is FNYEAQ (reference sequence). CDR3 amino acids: CASSLTPRDEQYF. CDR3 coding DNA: TGTGCTAGCAGCTTAACGCCGAGGGACGAGCAGTACTTC.